Listed below are T cell receptor beta chains from one sample, sequenced in a study of cytomegalovirus exposure and HLA in healthy donors. TCRdb keeps only in-frame clones here, not all; method: immunoSEQ multiplex PCR. The top ten clones hold 2.5% to 3% of a sample with fewer than 130,000 clones, 65% to 80% of them seen once. Sequencing was performed on PBMCs. The source is a woman aged 55-75 years in good health and CMV-seropositive. CDR3s include the opening cysteine and the closing phenylalanine or tryptophan. Each record gives: V gene, clone size, J gene, D gene, CDR3 DNA, CDR3 protein. D genes are given only for firm matches. The size entry is marked missing in some rows and otherwise reads once, few, many or a size class.

v_call: TRBV5-1; clone_size: .; j_call: TRBJ2-3; d_call: TRBD2; cdr3_nt: TGCGCCAGCAGCGTGCCGACTAGCGGAAACACAGATACGCAGTATTTT; cdr3_aa: CASSVPTSGNTDTQYF
v_call: TRBV10-3; clone_size: .; j_call: TRBJ2-5; d_call: TRBD2; cdr3_nt: TGTGCCATCAGTCTTAATAGCGGGACAGAGACCCAGTACTTC; cdr3_aa: CAISLNSGTETQYF
v_call: TRBV11-2; clone_size: .; j_call: TRBJ1-1; d_call: TRBD1; cdr3_nt: TGTGCCAGCAGCCGAACTGGACAGGGGGCTGGGGCTTTCTTT; cdr3_aa: CASSRTGQGAGAFF
v_call: TRBV27; clone_size: .; j_call: TRBJ1-6; d_call: .; cdr3_nt: TGTGCCAGCAGCCCCCGACAGAACATATACTATAATTCACCCCTCCACTTT; cdr3_aa: CASSPRQNIYYNSPLHF
v_call: TRBV27; clone_size: .; j_call: TRBJ2-7; d_call: .; cdr3_nt: TGTGCCAGCAGTTTAGGTCAAGGAGACTACGAGCAGTACTTC; cdr3_aa: CASSLGQGDYEQYF
v_call: TRBV30; clone_size: once; j_call: TRBJ1-1; d_call: TRBD1; cdr3_nt: TGTGCCTGGAGTCTCTACAGGGGTCTGAACACTGAAGCTTTCTTT; cdr3_aa: CAWSLYRGLNTEAFF
v_call: TRBV5-4; clone_size: once; j_call: TRBJ1-4; d_call: .; cdr3_nt: TGTGCCAGCAGCTTGGCAGGGGAGCCTAGTGAAAAACTGTTTTTT; cdr3_aa: CASSLAGEPSEKLFF
v_call: TRBV7-9; clone_size: few; j_call: TRBJ1-2; d_call: .; cdr3_nt: TGTGCCAGCAGCTTCCCGCAGAAACCCTATGGCTACACCTTC; cdr3_aa: CASSFPQKPYGYTF
v_call: TRBV7-9; clone_size: once; j_call: TRBJ2-5; d_call: .; cdr3_nt: TGTGCCAGCAGCCGGGACACGGTGGGGACCCAGTACTTC; cdr3_aa: CASSRDTVGTQYF
v_call: TRBV18; clone_size: .; j_call: TRBJ1-2; d_call: .; cdr3_nt: TGTGCCAGCTCAGTAGCAGAAAAAACACATGGCTACACCTTC; cdr3_aa: CASSVAEKTHGYTF
v_call: TRBV18; clone_size: .; j_call: TRBJ1-1; d_call: TRBD1; cdr3_nt: TGTGCCAGCTTACGGGACAGTAACACTGAAGCTTTCTTT; cdr3_aa: CASLRDSNTEAFF
v_call: TRBV28; clone_size: .; j_call: TRBJ1-4; d_call: TRBD1; cdr3_nt: TGTGCCAGCCGTGAGGCGGACAGGACTAATGAAAAACTGTTTTTT; cdr3_aa: CASREADRTNEKLFF
v_call: TRBV9; clone_size: .; j_call: TRBJ2-7; d_call: TRBD2; cdr3_nt: TGTGCCAGCACACGTGCGGGACTAGCCAGGCAGTACTTC; cdr3_aa: CASTRAGLARQYF
v_call: TRBV30; clone_size: few; j_call: TRBJ2-5; d_call: .; cdr3_nt: TGTGCCTGGAACGTCCCAGACCAAGAGACCCAGTACTTC; cdr3_aa: CAWNVPDQETQYF
v_call: TRBV2; clone_size: .; j_call: TRBJ2-7; d_call: TRBD1; cdr3_nt: TGTGCCAGCAGTGATCAGGGGGCGGACTACGAGCAGTACTTC; cdr3_aa: CASSDQGADYEQYF
v_call: TRBV9; clone_size: .; j_call: TRBJ2-7; d_call: TRBD2; cdr3_nt: TGTGCCAGCAGCGTAGGTCCTAGCGGGGCCTACGAGCAGTACTTC; cdr3_aa: CASSVGPSGAYEQYF
v_call: TRBV5-1; clone_size: .; j_call: TRBJ2-6; d_call: .; cdr3_nt: TGCGCCAGCAGACTCTCTGGGGCCAACGTCCTGACTTTC; cdr3_aa: CASRLSGANVLTF
v_call: TRBV28; clone_size: .; j_call: TRBJ2-1; d_call: TRBD2; cdr3_nt: TGTGCCAGCAGCCGAACTAGCGGACTCTCCTACAATGAGCAGTTCTTC; cdr3_aa: CASSRTSGLSYNEQFF
v_call: TRBV7-9; clone_size: few; j_call: TRBJ2-7; d_call: TRBD1; cdr3_nt: TGTGCCAGCAGCTACGCGACAGGGGGCCCGTCTAACTTC; cdr3_aa: CASSYATGGPSNF
v_call: TRBV5-6; clone_size: .; j_call: TRBJ2-1; d_call: .; cdr3_nt: TGTGCCAGCAGCACGGGTACTGAGCAGTTCTTC; cdr3_aa: CASSTGTEQFF
v_call: TRBV27; clone_size: .; j_call: TRBJ1-5; d_call: .; cdr3_nt: TGTGCCAGCAGTTTATACTCGGGTCAGCCCCAGCATTTT; cdr3_aa: CASSLYSGQPQHF
v_call: TRBV10-3; clone_size: .; j_call: TRBJ2-3; d_call: TRBD2; cdr3_nt: TGTGCCATCAGGACTAGCGGGTCGGGAGGCACAGATACGCAGTATTTT; cdr3_aa: CAIRTSGSGGTDTQYF
v_call: TRBV19; clone_size: .; j_call: TRBJ2-7; d_call: TRBD1; cdr3_nt: TGTGCCAGTAGTACAGGAGGACAGGGTGGAAGGGACGAGCAGTACTTC; cdr3_aa: CASSTGGQGGRDEQYF
v_call: TRBV10-2; clone_size: .; j_call: TRBJ2-5; d_call: TRBD1; cdr3_nt: TGCGCCAGCAGTGAGGGACAGGGGGAGACCCAGTACTTC; cdr3_aa: CASSEGQGETQYF
v_call: TRBV2; clone_size: .; j_call: TRBJ2-4; d_call: .; cdr3_nt: TGTGCCAGCAGTGATAGTAGGGAGGACATTCAGTACTTC; cdr3_aa: CASSDSREDIQYF
v_call: TRBV30; clone_size: .; j_call: TRBJ1-2; d_call: TRBD1; cdr3_nt: TGTGCCTGGAGTGTAAGGGACAGAGCTAACTATGGCTACACCTTC; cdr3_aa: CAWSVRDRANYGYTF
v_call: TRBV18; clone_size: .; j_call: TRBJ2-2; d_call: .; cdr3_nt: TGTGCCAGCTCACCCAAATCGAACACCGGGGAGCTGTTTTTT; cdr3_aa: CASSPKSNTGELFF
v_call: TRBV9; clone_size: .; j_call: TRBJ1-2; d_call: .; cdr3_nt: TGTGCCAGCAGCGTAGGCCCCGACAGCTACTATGGCTACACCTTC; cdr3_aa: CASSVGPDSYYGYTF
v_call: TRBV25-1; clone_size: .; j_call: TRBJ2-7; d_call: .; cdr3_nt: TGTGCCAGCAGTGTCCGCTCCTACGAGCAGTACTTC; cdr3_aa: CASSVRSYEQYF
v_call: TRBV27; clone_size: .; j_call: TRBJ2-7; d_call: .; cdr3_nt: TGTGCCAGCAGTCCCCATGGGACTCCCGCCTACGAGCAGTACTTC; cdr3_aa: CASSPHGTPAYEQYF
v_call: TRBV6-1; clone_size: .; j_call: TRBJ1-4; d_call: .; cdr3_nt: TGTGCCAGCAGTCGACAGGCGCAGAATGAAAAACTGTTTTTT; cdr3_aa: CASSRQAQNEKLFF
v_call: TRBV6-6; clone_size: .; j_call: TRBJ2-7; d_call: .; cdr3_nt: TGTGCCAGCAGTTCTAGCGTGAGCTCCTACGAGCAGTACTTC; cdr3_aa: CASSSSVSSYEQYF
v_call: TRBV5-1; clone_size: .; j_call: TRBJ2-7; d_call: .; cdr3_nt: TGCGCCAGCAGCTTGGTCCCGAAGACCGAGGGCGAGCAGTACTTC; cdr3_aa: CASSLVPKTEGEQYF
v_call: TRBV5-6; clone_size: once; j_call: TRBJ1-2; d_call: .; cdr3_nt: TGTGCCAGCAGCTTGGCCGGGAGGAACTATGGCTACACCTTC; cdr3_aa: CASSLAGRNYGYTF
v_call: TRBV19; clone_size: .; j_call: TRBJ1-5; d_call: TRBD1; cdr3_nt: TGTGCCAGTAGTATGGGACAGGGTCCTCAGCCCCAGCATTTT; cdr3_aa: CASSMGQGPQPQHF
v_call: TRBV13; clone_size: .; j_call: TRBJ2-2; d_call: TRBD1; cdr3_nt: TGTGCCACTACACGGACAGGGAACGCCGGGGAGCTGTTTTTT; cdr3_aa: CATTRTGNAGELFF
v_call: TRBV19; clone_size: .; j_call: TRBJ1-1; d_call: TRBD1; cdr3_nt: TGTGCCAGTCGGACAGGCGTGAACACTGAAGCTTTCTTT; cdr3_aa: CASRTGVNTEAFF
v_call: TRBV18; clone_size: .; j_call: TRBJ1-2; d_call: .; cdr3_nt: TGTGCCAGCTCACCACAACAGGAGACTAACTATGGCTACACCTTC; cdr3_aa: CASSPQQETNYGYTF
v_call: TRBV6-5; clone_size: many; j_call: TRBJ1-1; d_call: TRBD1; cdr3_nt: TGTGCCAGCAGTTACTGGTCAGGGGGTCACACTGAAGCTTTCTTT; cdr3_aa: CASSYWSGGHTEAFF
v_call: TRBV6-5; clone_size: .; j_call: TRBJ2-7; d_call: TRBD1; cdr3_nt: TGTGCCAGCGCGGGACAGGGGACCAACTACGAGCAGTACTTC; cdr3_aa: CASAGQGTNYEQYF
v_call: TRBV2; clone_size: .; j_call: TRBJ2-6; d_call: .; cdr3_nt: TGTGCCAGCAGTGGTCTAGCATATAGGACTTTC; cdr3_aa: CASSGLAYRTF
v_call: TRBV27; clone_size: .; j_call: TRBJ2-7; d_call: TRBD2; cdr3_nt: TGTGCCAGCAGTTTATTATTAGCGGGAGGTTACGAGCAGTACTTC; cdr3_aa: CASSLLLAGGYEQYF
v_call: TRBV10-2; clone_size: .; j_call: TRBJ2-3; d_call: TRBD2; cdr3_nt: TGCGCCAGCCGGAGCGCGCGGGAGCCCATACGTCGCGATACGCAGTATTTT; cdr3_aa: CASRSAREPIRRDTQYF
v_call: TRBV5-1; clone_size: .; j_call: TRBJ2-5; d_call: TRBD2; cdr3_nt: TGCGCCAGCAGCTTACTAGCGGGCACACAAGAGACCCAGTACTTC; cdr3_aa: CASSLLAGTQETQYF
v_call: TRBV6-5; clone_size: few; j_call: TRBJ1-1; d_call: .; cdr3_nt: TGTGCCAGCAGTTACGAGGGCGACACTGAAGCTTTCTTT; cdr3_aa: CASSYEGDTEAFF
v_call: TRBV5-6; clone_size: .; j_call: TRBJ2-7; d_call: .; cdr3_nt: TGTGCCAGCAGCTCACGACAGGGGAGACTAGCGGTCTCCTACGAGCAGTACTTC; cdr3_aa: CASSSRQGRLAVSYEQYF
v_call: TRBV7-8; clone_size: .; j_call: TRBJ1-5; d_call: .; cdr3_nt: TGTGCCAGCAGCTTAGGGAGGGTGTCGAATCAGCCCCAGCATTTT; cdr3_aa: CASSLGRVSNQPQHF
v_call: TRBV2; clone_size: .; j_call: TRBJ1-5; d_call: .; cdr3_nt: TGTGCCAGCAAAAGGGACACCAATCAGCCCCAGCATTTT; cdr3_aa: CASKRDTNQPQHF
v_call: TRBV11-2; clone_size: .; j_call: TRBJ1-2; d_call: .; cdr3_nt: TGTGCCAGCAGCTTAATCAACCCGACTAGGGAGGGCTACACCTTC; cdr3_aa: CASSLINPTREGYTF
v_call: TRBV7-8; clone_size: .; j_call: TRBJ2-3; d_call: .; cdr3_nt: TGTGCCAGCAGCCAGGGATACACAGATACGCAGTATTTT; cdr3_aa: CASSQGYTDTQYF
v_call: TRBV7-9; clone_size: once; j_call: TRBJ2-3; d_call: .; cdr3_nt: TGTGCCAGCAGCTTATCGGTAGATACGCAGTATTTT; cdr3_aa: CASSLSVDTQYF
v_call: TRBV13; clone_size: once; j_call: TRBJ2-7; d_call: .; cdr3_nt: TGTGCCAGCAGCGTAACCCGTAGCTACGAGCAGTACTTC; cdr3_aa: CASSVTRSYEQYF
v_call: TRBV4-2; clone_size: .; j_call: TRBJ1-2; d_call: .; cdr3_nt: TGTGCCAGCAGCCAGTTCCCCCAGGACATAAAAGACTACACCTTC; cdr3_aa: CASSQFPQDIKDYTF
v_call: TRBV11-2; clone_size: .; j_call: TRBJ1-2; d_call: TRBD1; cdr3_nt: TGTGCCAGCAGCCTTCACGCCGGGACAGGGGGTGGTGGCTACACCTTC; cdr3_aa: CASSLHAGTGGGGYTF
v_call: TRBV6-5; clone_size: .; j_call: TRBJ2-1; d_call: .; cdr3_nt: TGTGCCAGCAGTTACACAATTGGGGTTCGGGAGGAGCAGTTCTTC; cdr3_aa: CASSYTIGVREEQFF
v_call: TRBV27; clone_size: .; j_call: TRBJ2-7; d_call: .; cdr3_nt: TGTGCCAGCAGTTCGCTAACGGACAGATCCTACGAGCAGTACTTC; cdr3_aa: CASSSLTDRSYEQYF
v_call: TRBV5-4; clone_size: .; j_call: TRBJ1-1; d_call: TRBD1; cdr3_nt: TGTGCCAGCAGCCGAGGGGACAGCGTGTCGTTTGCTTTCTTT; cdr3_aa: CASSRGDSVSFAFF
v_call: TRBV9; clone_size: .; j_call: TRBJ1-3; d_call: .; cdr3_nt: TGTGCCAGCAGCGTAGGTTGGGTTGCGGAGAGGAACACCATATATTTT; cdr3_aa: CASSVGWVAERNTIYF
v_call: TRBV14; clone_size: .; j_call: TRBJ2-1; d_call: .; cdr3_nt: TGTGCCAGCAGCCAAGGGTTGGATAGCGTTGAGCAGTTCTTC; cdr3_aa: CASSQGLDSVEQFF
v_call: TRBV10-1; clone_size: .; j_call: TRBJ2-7; d_call: TRBD1; cdr3_nt: TGCGCCAGCAAGGCCAGGGGGCTCTGCTACGAGCAGTACTTC; cdr3_aa: CASKARGLCYEQYF